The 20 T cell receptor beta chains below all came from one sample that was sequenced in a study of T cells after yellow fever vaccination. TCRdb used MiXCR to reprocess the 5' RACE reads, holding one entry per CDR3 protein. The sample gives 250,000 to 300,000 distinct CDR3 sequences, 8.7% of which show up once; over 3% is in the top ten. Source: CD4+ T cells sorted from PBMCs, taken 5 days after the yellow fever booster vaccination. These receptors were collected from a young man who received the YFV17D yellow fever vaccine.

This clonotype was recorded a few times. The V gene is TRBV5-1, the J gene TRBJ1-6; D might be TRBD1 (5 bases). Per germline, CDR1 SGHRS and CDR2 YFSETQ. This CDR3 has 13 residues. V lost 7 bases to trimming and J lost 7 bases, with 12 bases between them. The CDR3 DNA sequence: TGCGCCAGCCACGGGACGGAGAATTCACCCCTCCACTTT. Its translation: CASHGTENSPLHF.

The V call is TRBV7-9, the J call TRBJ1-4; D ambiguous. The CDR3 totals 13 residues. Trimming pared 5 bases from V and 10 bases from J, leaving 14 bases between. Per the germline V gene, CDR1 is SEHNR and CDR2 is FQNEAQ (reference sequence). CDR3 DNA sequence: TGTGCCAGCAGCGGAGTCCTAACTGGAAAACTGTTTTTT. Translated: CASSGVLTGKLFF. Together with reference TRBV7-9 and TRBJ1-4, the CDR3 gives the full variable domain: DTGVSQNPRHKITKRGQNVTFRCDPISEHNRLYWYRQTLGQGPEFLTYFQNEAQLEKSRLLSDRFSAERPKGSFSTLEIQRTEQGDSAMYLCASSGVLTGKLFFGSGTQLSVL.

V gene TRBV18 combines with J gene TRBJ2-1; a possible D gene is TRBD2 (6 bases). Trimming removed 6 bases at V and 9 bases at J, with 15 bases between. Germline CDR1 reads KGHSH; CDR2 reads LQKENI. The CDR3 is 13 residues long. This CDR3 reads CASSPATGLEQFF. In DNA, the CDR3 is TGTGCCAGCTCCCCTGCCACGGGACTTGAGCAGTTCTTC.

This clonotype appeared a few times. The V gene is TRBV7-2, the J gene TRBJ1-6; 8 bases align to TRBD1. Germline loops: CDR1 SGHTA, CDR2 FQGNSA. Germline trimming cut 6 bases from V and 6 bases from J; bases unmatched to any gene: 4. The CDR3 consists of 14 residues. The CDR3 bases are TGTGCCAGCAGTCGGACAGGGATTAATTCACCCCTCCACTTT. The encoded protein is CASSRTGINSPLHF.

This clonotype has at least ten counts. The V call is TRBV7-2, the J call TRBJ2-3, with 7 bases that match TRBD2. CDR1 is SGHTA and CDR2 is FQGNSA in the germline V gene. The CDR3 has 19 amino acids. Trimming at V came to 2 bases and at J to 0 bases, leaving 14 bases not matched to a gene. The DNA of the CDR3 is TGTGCCAGCAGCTTATTGCCAGCGGGGCCCCGTACTAGCACAGATACGCAGTATTTT. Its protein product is CASSLLPAGPRTSTDTQYF.

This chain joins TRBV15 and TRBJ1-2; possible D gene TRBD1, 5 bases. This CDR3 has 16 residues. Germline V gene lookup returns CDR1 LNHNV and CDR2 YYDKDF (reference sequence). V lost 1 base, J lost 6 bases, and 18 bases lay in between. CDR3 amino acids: CATSRVPPGRGDGYTF. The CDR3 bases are TGTGCCACCAGCAGAGTGCCCCCGGGGAGGGGCGATGGCTACACCTTC.

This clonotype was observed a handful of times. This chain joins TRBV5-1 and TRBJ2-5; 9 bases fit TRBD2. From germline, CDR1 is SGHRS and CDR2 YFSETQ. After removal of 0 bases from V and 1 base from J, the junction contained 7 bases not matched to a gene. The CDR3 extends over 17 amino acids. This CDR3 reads CASSLAGRGGPQETQYF. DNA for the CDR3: TGCGCCAGCAGCTTGGCTGGGCGGGGGGGCCCCCAAGAGACCCAGTACTTC.

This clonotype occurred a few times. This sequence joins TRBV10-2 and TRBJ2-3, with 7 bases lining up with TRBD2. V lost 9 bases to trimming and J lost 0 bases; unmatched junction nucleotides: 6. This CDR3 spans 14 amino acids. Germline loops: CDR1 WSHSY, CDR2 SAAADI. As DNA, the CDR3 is TGCGCCAGTCTATTTAGCGGGAGCACAGATACGCAGTATTTT. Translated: CASLFSGSTDTQYF.

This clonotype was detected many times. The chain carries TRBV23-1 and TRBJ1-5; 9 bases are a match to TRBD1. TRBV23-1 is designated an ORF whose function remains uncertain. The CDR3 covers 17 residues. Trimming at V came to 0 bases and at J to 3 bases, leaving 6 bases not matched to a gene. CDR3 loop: CASSQSGTGSNNQPQHF. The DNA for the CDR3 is TGCGCCAGCAGTCAATCCGGGACAGGGAGTAACAATCAGCCCCAGCATTTT.

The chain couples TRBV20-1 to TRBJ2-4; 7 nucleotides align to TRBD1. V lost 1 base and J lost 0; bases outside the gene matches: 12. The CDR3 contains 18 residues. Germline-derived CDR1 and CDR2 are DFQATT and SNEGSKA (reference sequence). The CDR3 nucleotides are TGCAGTGCTAGAGGGAGCCGACCGGGACAGCTAGCCAAAAACATTCAGTACTTC. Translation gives CSARGSRPGQLAKNIQYF.

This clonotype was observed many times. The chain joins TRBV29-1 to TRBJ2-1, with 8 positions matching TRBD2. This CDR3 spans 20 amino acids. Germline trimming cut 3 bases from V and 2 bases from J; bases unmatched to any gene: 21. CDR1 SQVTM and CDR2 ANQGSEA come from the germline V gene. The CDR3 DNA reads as TGCAGCGTTGATATGGTTGGGTTAACAGGCGGGGGGACCCCCTACAATGAGCAGTTCTTC. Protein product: CSVDMVGLTGGGTPYNEQFF.

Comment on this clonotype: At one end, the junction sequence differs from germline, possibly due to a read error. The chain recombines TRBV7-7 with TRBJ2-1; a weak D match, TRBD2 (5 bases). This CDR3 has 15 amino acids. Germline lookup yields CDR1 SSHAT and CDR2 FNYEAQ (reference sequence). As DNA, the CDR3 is TGTGCCAGCAGCTTAGCGGGGAGCTCCTACACTGAGCAGTTCTTC. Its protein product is CASSLAGSSYTEQFF.

CDR3 region: CSATRLDRDQETQYF. The CDR3 DNA is TGCAGTGCCACCCGACTCGACCGCGACCAAGAGACCCAGTACTTC. The chain joins TRBV20-1 to TRBJ2-5; no clear D. The CDR3 covers 15 residues. Germline CDR1 reads DFQATT; CDR2 reads SNEGSKA (reference sequence). Trimming cost V 6 bases and J 0 bases, with 17 bases left between them.

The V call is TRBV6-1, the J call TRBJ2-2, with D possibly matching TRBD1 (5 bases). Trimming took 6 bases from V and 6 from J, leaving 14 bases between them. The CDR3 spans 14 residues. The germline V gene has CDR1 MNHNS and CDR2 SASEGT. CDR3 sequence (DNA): TGTGCCAGCAGCTGGGGCCCTTTGGCCGGGGAGCTGTTTTTT. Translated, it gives CASSWGPLAGELFF.

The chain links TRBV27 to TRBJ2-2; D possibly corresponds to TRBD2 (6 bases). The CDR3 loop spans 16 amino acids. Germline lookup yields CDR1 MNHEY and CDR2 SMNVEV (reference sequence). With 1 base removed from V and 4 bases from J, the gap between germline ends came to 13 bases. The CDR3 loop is CASSLLGYGGTGELFF. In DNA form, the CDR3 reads TGTGCCAGCAGTTTATTGGGCTACGGGGGCACCGGGGAGCTGTTTTTT.

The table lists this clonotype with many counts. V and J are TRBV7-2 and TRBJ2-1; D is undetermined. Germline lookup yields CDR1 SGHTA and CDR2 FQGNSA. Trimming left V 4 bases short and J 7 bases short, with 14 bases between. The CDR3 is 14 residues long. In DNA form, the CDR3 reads TGTGCCAGCAGCTCCAATCGCGGTGAAAATGAGCAGTTCTTC. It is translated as CASSSNRGENEQFF.

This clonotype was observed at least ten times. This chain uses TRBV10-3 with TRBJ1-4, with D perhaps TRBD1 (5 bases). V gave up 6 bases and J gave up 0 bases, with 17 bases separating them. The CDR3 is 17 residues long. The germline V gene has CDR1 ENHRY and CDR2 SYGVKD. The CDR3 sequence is CAIRRGQGTATNEKLFF. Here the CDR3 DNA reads TGTGCCATCAGGAGAGGACAAGGAACTGCAACTAATGAAAAACTGTTTTTT.

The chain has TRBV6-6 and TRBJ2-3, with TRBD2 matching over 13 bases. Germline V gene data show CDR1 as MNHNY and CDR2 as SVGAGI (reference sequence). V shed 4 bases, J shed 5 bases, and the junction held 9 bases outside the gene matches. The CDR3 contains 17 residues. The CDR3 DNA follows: TGTGCCAGCAGTTTGGGACTAGCGGGGTCTTGGGGAGATACGCAGTATTTT. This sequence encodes CASSLGLAGSWGDTQYF.

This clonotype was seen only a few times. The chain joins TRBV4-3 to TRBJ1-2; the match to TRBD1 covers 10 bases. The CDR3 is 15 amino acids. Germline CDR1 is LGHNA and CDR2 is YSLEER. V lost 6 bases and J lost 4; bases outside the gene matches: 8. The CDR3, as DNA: TGCGCCAGCAGATTGGGACAGGGGTATGGCTATGGCTACACCTTC. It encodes CASRLGQGYGYGYTF.

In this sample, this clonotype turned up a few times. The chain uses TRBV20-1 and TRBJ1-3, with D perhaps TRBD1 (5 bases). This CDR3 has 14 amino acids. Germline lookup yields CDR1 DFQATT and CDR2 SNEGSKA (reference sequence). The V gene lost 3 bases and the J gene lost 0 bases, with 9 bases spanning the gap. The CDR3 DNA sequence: TGCAGTGCTAGCGGGGGGAGCTCTGGAAACACCATATATTTT. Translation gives CSASGGSSGNTIYF.